This is a list of T cell receptor beta chains from one sample in a study of blood T cell repertoires in COVID-19. The table came from immunoSEQ multiplex PCR; TCRdb's copy has only in-frame clones and leaves some out. Here the sample spans about 210,000 clones, roughly four fifths being singletons. The sequenced sample consisted of peripheral blood. These receptor sequences come from a woman of 80 years or more with COVID-19, enrolled during active disease. Both conserved end residues are part of each CDR3. The D gene is left open where the match is weak.

v_call d_call cdr3_aa
TRBV9 TRBD2 CASSVGSSGGQETQYF
TRBV15 . CATSRDSGRNQPQHF
TRBV9 TRBD2 CASSVAASGRIEQYF
TRBV28 . CASSITGYGYTF
TRBV9 . CASSVGSGGSGPPLHF
TRBV10-1 TRBD1 CASSRIRDRVSGELFF
TRBV4-2 TRBD2 CASSQDPWASGIRSDEQFF
TRBV3-1/TRBV3-2 . CASSHLETAGDGYTF
TRBV11-1 . CASSSQGYEQFF
TRBV14 . CASSQSPRGRTPLHF
TRBV5-1 TRBD1 CASSRTGANTEAFF
TRBV7-2 . CASSLYRVGQGRNEKLFF
TRBV2 . CASSGMEGSTIYF
TRBV10-3 . CAISAGTVQETQYF
TRBV7-2 . CASSSPSAGAVYGYTF
TRBV5-1 . CASSLEELNTEAFF
TRBV2 . CASDGRGEQFF
TRBV5-4 TRBD2 CASSSSGGIQETQYF
TRBV28 TRBD1 CASSLPDRGLYF
TRBV24-1 TRBD2 CATSPTGLAAQETQYF
TRBV3-1/TRBV3-2 TRBD1 CASSQDRQGWTPLHF
TRBV3-1/TRBV3-2 . CASSQYVEQFF
TRBV5-1 TRBD2 CASRVAGGQETQYF
TRBV5-1 TRBD1 CASSLYSGTATYSPLHF
TRBV18 TRBD1 CASSPTPGQSNQPQHF
TRBV29-1 . CSVAWDSSNEKLFF
TRBV3-1/TRBV3-2 . CASSQAQPGGYTF
TRBV6-1 . CASSEGGLAGNTIYF
TRBV5-1 TRBD2 CASSPLGGLLAGVVNEQFF
TRBV6-5 . CASSYSRDVKTQYF
TRBV3-1/TRBV3-2 TRBD2 CASSQEGLAYNEQFF
TRBV19 . CASSGPGTFISNQPQHF
TRBV3-1/TRBV3-2 . CASSQNQNRPGNEKLFF
TRBV24-1 TRBD1 CATSDARGTGRTQYF
TRBV9 TRBD2 CASSVGLAGVMETQYF
TRBV5-1 TRBD1 CASSGSTGDLTEAFF
TRBV5-1 TRBD1 CASSLGDRVNEKLFF
TRBV12-3/TRBV12-4 TRBD1 CATQKTGGYGYTF
TRBV18 . CASSPAKSGVGQPQHF
TRBV11-2 TRBD2 CASSRGVAGGRETQYF
TRBV5-1 . CASSPGTNEQFF
TRBV11-2 . CASSSVPGPNEQFF
TRBV5-4 TRBD1 CASSLATGTYYGYTF
TRBV6-2/TRBV6-3 . CASSYGDPGAMGNQPQHF
TRBV10-3 TRBD2 CAISDLLASGKGETQYF
TRBV2 . CASSEGASLNYGYTF